The clone carrying this T cell receptor (beta chain) was seen only a few times. Its matching antigen is unknown. This entry belongs to a study of blood T cells in healthy people across ages. Notes on the study in general: The long-lived group displayed more naive CD4+ cells, plus higher diversity, than the aged donors did. The study found TCR beta diversity correlated strongly with naive T cell percentage. With age, beta diversity per million T cells declined roughly linearly, significantly by over 35.

Alongside a J-beta primer mix, a sample-barcoded 5' primer served in a second PCR lasting roughly 7 to 11 cycles. Per sample, CDR3-containing paired-end reads numbered at least 2.5 million. Using its own MiXCR run on the 5' RACE reads, TCRdb lists one record per CDR3 protein. The sample yields approximately 760,000 distinct CDR3 sequences, roughly 25% seen once. The sample also formed part of further work on T cells of mothers and their children.

The receptor's source is a boy between 10 and 17 years old in good health. The sequenced sample consisted of blood.

CDR3 nucleotides: TGCAGCGTTGAAGCACCGGCAGGGCCATGGGCCGGGGAGCTGTTTTTT. Its protein is CSVEAPAGPWAGELFF. This chain connects TRBV29-1 to TRBJ2-2, with D possibly matching TRBD1 (5 bases). Germline loops: CDR1 SQVTM, CDR2 ANQGSEA. The V end lost 1 base, the J end lost 6 bases, and 18 bases lay between the germline ends. CDR3 length: 16 residues.